A selection of T cell receptor beta chains follows, all from one sample in a study of blood T cell repertoires in COVID-19. The assay was immunoSEQ multiplex PCR, and TCRdb's table has in-frame clones only and misses some. In the table there are roughly 180,000 clones, roughly 80% of which are singletons. Sequenced material: peripheral blood. These receptors all come from a woman aged 40-49 years with COVID-19, enrolled during active disease. CDR3s include the opening cysteine and the closing phenylalanine or tryptophan. A D gene is named only where the DNA matches it firmly. Expanded clones are given a class, and other clones once, few, many or no size at all.

abundance	v_gene	j_gene	d_gene	CDR3aa	CDR3nt
few	TRBV6-5	TRBJ2-7	NA	CASSPLYEQYF	TGTGCCAGCAGTCCCCTTTACGAGCAGTACTTC
NA	TRBV5-4	TRBJ2-3	NA	CASSLEGGPDTQYF	TGTGCCAGCAGCTTGGAGGGGGGGCCAGATACGCAGTATTTT
NA	TRBV5-4	TRBJ2-5	TRBD1	CASSLDTGDEETQYF	TGTGCCAGCAGCTTAGATACAGGGGACGAGGAGACCCAGTACTTC
few	TRBV11-3	TRBJ2-2	NA	CASSLAGFTGELFF	TGTGCCAGCAGCTTAGCGGGATTCACCGGGGAGCTGTTTTTT
NA	TRBV7-2	TRBJ2-1	TRBD2	CASSLLSGTSGVWNEQFF	TGTGCCAGCAGCTTATTGTCCGGGACTAGCGGGGTGTGGAATGAGCAGTTCTTC
few	TRBV7-9	TRBJ2-1	TRBD2	CASSPAVVGRFNEQFF	TGTGCCAGCAGCCCAGCGGTCGTCGGGAGGTTCAATGAGCAGTTCTTC
NA	TRBV2	TRBJ1-5	NA	CASSPDRTDQPQHF	TGTGCCAGCAGTCCAGACAGAACAGATCAGCCCCAGCATTTT
NA	TRBV5-4	TRBJ1-1	TRBD1	CASSAPTGTNTEAFF	TGTGCCAGCAGCGCCCCGACAGGGACGAACACTGAAGCTTTCTTT
NA	TRBV11-1	TRBJ1-3	TRBD1	CASSSIRDRPDTIYF	TGTGCCAGCAGCTCCATCCGGGACAGGCCGGACACCATATATTTT
few	TRBV2	TRBJ1-1	TRBD1	CASRLTGDHTEAFF	TGTGCCAGCAGGCTTACAGGGGACCACACTGAAGCTTTCTTT
NA	TRBV6-5	TRBJ1-2	TRBD1	CASSYLGQGGYGYTF	TGTGCCAGCAGTTACTTGGGACAGGGTGGCTATGGCTACACCTTC
NA	TRBV5-6	TRBJ2-5	NA	CASTRGALVSGQETQYF	TGTGCCAGCACCCGGGGGGCGCTCGTCAGCGGACAAGAGACCCAGTACTTC
NA	TRBV27	TRBJ1-1	NA	CASSWAGNTEAFF	TGTGCCAGCAGTTGGGCAGGTAACACTGAAGCTTTCTTT
NA	TRBV18	TRBJ1-3	NA	CASAPGTAGNTIYF	TGTGCCAGCGCGCCCGGGACTGCTGGAAACACCATATATTTT
NA	TRBV20-1	TRBJ1-2	NA	CSASTRLRASYTF	TGCAGTGCTAGTACCAGACTACGGGCGAGCTACACCTTC
NA	TRBV27	TRBJ2-1	TRBD2	CASKVGTSGVGEQFF	TGTGCCAGCAAAGTAGGGACTAGCGGGGTTGGTGAGCAGTTCTTC
NA	TRBV5-5	TRBJ2-7	TRBD1	CASSFGQGSYEQYF	TGTGCCAGCAGCTTTGGACAGGGGAGCTACGAGCAGTACTTC
NA	TRBV5-5	TRBJ2-7	TRBD2	CASSPSGLAGDRWDF	TGTGCCAGCAGTCCATCCGGACTAGCGGGAGATCGGTGGGACTTC
NA	TRBV29-1	TRBJ1-2	NA	CSVEGGAGVGYTF	TGCAGCGTTGAGGGAGGAGCCGGGGTCGGCTACACCTTC
NA	TRBV24-1	TRBJ2-1	TRBD1	CATSTGGYNEQFF	TGTGCCACCAGTACAGGGGGATACAATGAGCAGTTCTTC
NA	TRBV30	TRBJ1-1	NA	CAWSGSGVTEAFF	TGTGCCTGGAGCGGTTCGGGGGTTACTGAAGCTTTCTTT
NA	TRBV30	TRBJ2-2	TRBD2	CALVTRGGLNTGELFF	TGTGCCTTGGTAACGCGGGGGGGCCTTAACACCGGGGAGCTGTTTTTT
NA	TRBV11-1	TRBJ1-2	NA	CASSPDRNYGYTF	TGTGCCAGCAGCCCAGACAGGAACTATGGCTACACCTTC
few	TRBV4-2	TRBJ2-7	TRBD2	CASSQDTSGRNYEQYF	TGTGCCAGCAGCCAAGACACTAGCGGGAGGAACTACGAGCAGTACTTC
few	TRBV20-1	TRBJ1-4	NA	CSAGPGEKLFF	TGCAGTGCTGGGCCGGGAGAAAAACTGTTTTTT
NA	TRBV7-9	TRBJ2-2	TRBD2	CASSTTREGLVGELFF	TGTGCCAGCAGCACAACGCGGGAGGGCCTTGTCGGGGAGCTGTTTTTT
once	TRBV9	TRBJ2-1	TRBD2	CASSTLAGAYNEQFF	TGTGCCAGCAGCACCTTAGCGGGAGCCTACAATGAGCAGTTCTTC
large	TRBV2	TRBJ1-1	TRBD1	CASSGWTGENTEAFF	TGTGCCAGCAGTGGATGGACAGGGGAGAACACTGAAGCTTTCTTT
NA	TRBV30	TRBJ2-1	NA	CAWSAFVGAYNGQFF	TGTGCCTGGAGTGCTTTCGTGGGAGCTTACAATGGGCAGTTCTTC
few	TRBV5-1	TRBJ1-5	NA	CASSLFGGDQPQHF	TGCGCCAGCAGCTTGTTCGGGGGAGATCAGCCCCAGCATTTT
NA	TRBV11-2	TRBJ1-6	NA	CASSRNRVVDSPLHF	TGTGCCAGCAGCCGGAACAGGGTGGTAGATTCACCCCTCCACTTT
NA	TRBV3-1/TRBV3-2	TRBJ2-5	NA	CASSQAEETQYF	TGTGCCAGCAGCCAAGCCGAGGAGACCCAGTACTTC
NA	TRBV5-1	TRBJ2-3	TRBD2	CASSLDNSGSGDTQYF	TGCGCCAGCAGCTTGGATAATAGCGGGAGCGGAGATACGCAGTATTTT
once	TRBV3-1/TRBV3-2	TRBJ2-5	NA	CASSQETSGRGLQETQYF	TGTGCCAGCAGCCAAGAAACTAGCGGAAGGGGGCTTCAAGAGACCCAGTACTTC
NA	TRBV5-1	TRBJ2-7	NA	CASSLQGLYEQYF	TGCGCCAGCAGCTTGCAGGGGCTCTACGAGCAGTACTTC
NA	TRBV27	TRBJ2-2	TRBD2	CASSSSGNTGELFF	TGTGCCAGCAGTTCTAGCGGGAACACCGGGGAGCTGTTTTTT
NA	TRBV27	TRBJ2-2	NA	CASSPSTGELFF	TGTGCCAGCTCTCCCTCTACCGGGGAGCTGTTTTTT
NA	TRBV7-9	TRBJ2-2	NA	CASSVAPGTGELFF	TGTGCCAGCAGCGTCGCCCCCGGGACCGGGGAGCTGTTTTTT
NA	TRBV2	TRBJ2-2	TRBD1	CASSVTGGIGELFF	TGTGCCAGCAGTGTAACAGGGGGCATCGGGGAGCTGTTTTTT
NA	TRBV6-5	TRBJ1-1	NA	CASSYLHQGTEAFF	TGTGCCAGCAGTTACTTACATCAGGGAACTGAAGCTTTCTTT
NA	TRBV9	TRBJ2-6	TRBD1	CASSAKRDREISGANVLTF	TGTGCCAGCAGTGCGAAGCGGGACAGGGAGATCTCTGGGGCCAACGTCCTGACTTTC
NA	TRBV19	TRBJ2-1	NA	CASSIARNEQFF	TGTGCCAGTAGTATAGCCAGAAATGAGCAGTTCTTC
NA	TRBV6-5	TRBJ2-3	NA	CALRPGLGTDTQYF	TGTGCCCTACGCCCGGGACTGGGCACAGATACGCAGTATTTT
NA	TRBV9	TRBJ2-3	TRBD2	CASSVGGSSGSADTQYF	TGTGCCAGCAGCGTAGGGGGCTCTAGCGGGAGTGCAGATACGCAGTATTTT
NA	TRBV29-1	TRBJ2-7	TRBD1	CSVRTGPYEQYF	TGCAGCGTAAGGACAGGACCCTACGAGCAGTACTTC
once	TRBV5-1	TRBJ1-5	NA	CASTPPVQPQHF	TGCGCCAGCACCCCCCCCGTTCAGCCCCAGCATTTT
NA	TRBV28	TRBJ2-1	NA	CASTLGTTSSYNEQFF	TGTGCCAGCACCCTAGGGACAACCAGCTCCTACAATGAGCAGTTCTTC
NA	TRBV4-1	TRBJ1-3	NA	CASSQVTAGNTIYF	TGCGCCAGCAGCCAAGTGACAGCTGGAAACACCATATATTTT